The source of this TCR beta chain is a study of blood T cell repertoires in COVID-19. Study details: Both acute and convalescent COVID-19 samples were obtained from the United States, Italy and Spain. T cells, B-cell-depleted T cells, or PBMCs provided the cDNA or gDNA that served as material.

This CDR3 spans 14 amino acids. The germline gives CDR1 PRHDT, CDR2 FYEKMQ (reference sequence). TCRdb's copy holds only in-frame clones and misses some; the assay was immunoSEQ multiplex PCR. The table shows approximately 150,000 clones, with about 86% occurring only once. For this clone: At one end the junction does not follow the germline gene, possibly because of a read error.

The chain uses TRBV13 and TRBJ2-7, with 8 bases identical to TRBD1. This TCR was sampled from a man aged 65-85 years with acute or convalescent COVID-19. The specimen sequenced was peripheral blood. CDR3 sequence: CASSIGQGRPEQYF. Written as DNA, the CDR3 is TGTGCCAGCAGCATAGGACAGGGACGTCCCGAGCAGTACTTC.